This entry lists 18 T cell receptor beta chains sequenced from one sample in a study of blood T cell repertoires in COVID-19 (dated by TCRdb to about 2020). Library generation was performed with the immunoSEQ multiplex PCR assay. In its TCRdb copy, this immuneACCESS table keeps in-frame sequences only and misses some clones. Where compared with another copy, unresolved V genes explain less than half of these, and the others have no known cause. The sample profile shows around 140,000 clones; approximately 90% of them were found once. The top ten clonotypes cover 4.3% of the sample. Sequencing input: peripheral blood. The receptors were sampled from a man between 60 and 75 years old with COVID-19, enrolled during active disease.

The rearrangement uses TRBV6-5 and TRBJ1-2, with 7 bases fitting TRBD1. V shed 2 bases, J shed 4 bases, and the junction held 7 bases outside the gene matches. There are 15 residues in the CDR3. Germline CDR1 and CDR2: MNHEY and SVGAGI. CDR3 loop: CASSYTGAPSYGYTF. DNA for the CDR3: TGTGCCAGCAGTTACACAGGGGCGCCAAGCTATGGCTACACCTTC.

The V call is TRBV11-2, the J call TRBJ2-7; D may be TRBD1 (6 bases). This CDR3 region has 16 residues. Germline values: CDR1 SGHAT, CDR2 FQNNGV. Trimming took 4 bases from V and 6 from J, leaving 22 bases between them. CDR3: CASSSVTGTVASEQYF. The CDR3 DNA follows: TGTGCCAGCAGCTCCGTCACAGGGACCGTGGCGTCCGAGCAGTACTTC.

The V call is TRBV4-1, the J call TRBJ2-7; tentatively, D is TRBD2 (5 bases). This CDR3 is 14 amino acids long. The ends were cut back, 0 bases at V and 0 bases at J, with 6 bases in the middle. CDR1 and CDR2 (germline): MGHRA, YSYEKL. CDR3 DNA: TGCGCCAGCAGCCAAGAGAGGGCCTCCTACGAGCAGTACTTC. It specifies CASSQERASYEQYF.

The rearrangement links TRBV28 to TRBJ1-2, with 8 bases aligning to TRBD1. The V gene end was trimmed by 4 bases and the J gene end by 2 bases; junction bases not matched to a gene: 6. Germline V gene lookup returns CDR1 MDHEN and CDR2 SYDVKM. The CDR3 runs 15 residues. Here the CDR3 reads CASSSYRGRNYGYTF. CDR3 sequence (DNA): TGTGCCAGCAGTTCCTACAGGGGGAGAAACTATGGCTACACCTTC.

The V call is TRBV9, the J call TRBJ1-3, with 10 bases fitting TRBD1. This CDR3 contains 17 residues. The V segment lost 0 bases and the J segment 1 base; nucleotides outside the gene matches: 4. Germline V gives CDR1 SGDLS, CDR2 YYNGEE. The CDR3 spells CASSVEGTGVSGNTIYF. The CDR3 DNA sequence: TGTGCCAGCAGCGTAGAAGGGACAGGGGTTTCTGGAAACACCATATATTTT.

The chain employs TRBV19 and TRBJ1-1, with 9 positions matching TRBD1. With 7 bases clipped from V and 5 bases from J, the junction kept 8 bases outside the gene matches. This CDR3 comprises 14 residues. CDR1 is LNHDA, CDR2 SQIVND, per germline (reference sequence). The CDR3 nucleotides read TGTGCCAGTACCCGGGACAGGGTTGGGACTGAAGCTTTCTTT. Translated, it gives CASTRDRVGTEAFF.

The chain carries TRBV28 and TRBJ1-2; 8 bases are a match to TRBD1. V was pared by 7 bases and J by 4 bases, with 8 bases of the junction left unmatched. This CDR3 contains 14 residues. Germline V lookup: CDR1 MDHEN, CDR2 SYDVKM. CDR3 in DNA: TGTGCCAGCATTCGACAGGGGCCGGGCTATGGCTACACCTTC. It specifies CASIRQGPGYGYTF.

This clone was counted a single time. The chain recombines TRBV3-1 (or the pseudogene TRBV3-2) with TRBJ2-2; possibly TRBD2 for D (6 bases). The germline V and J ends were trimmed by 0 bases and 6 bases, with 8 bases remaining between them. The CDR3 runs to 14 residues. Germline CDR1 is LGHDT and CDR2 is YNNKEL (reference sequence). The DNA of the CDR3 is TGTGCCAGCAGCCAAGATCCGGGAGCCGGGGAGCTGTTTTTT. It codes for CASSQDPGAGELFF.

The chain couples TRBV15 to TRBJ1-2; D gene ambiguous. Germline loops: CDR1 LNHNV, CDR2 YYDKDF (reference sequence). V lost 2 bases to trimming and J lost 7 bases, with 11 bases between them. The CDR3 is made up of 13 amino acids. The CDR3 loop reads CATSRRDSGGYTF. The CDR3 DNA is TGTGCCACCAGCAGAAGAGATTCTGGTGGCTACACCTTC.

Remarks on this clone: Other nucleotide sequences from this sample produce the same CDR3. This chain uses TRBV5-1 with TRBJ2-5; weak D call: TRBD1 (5 bases). The CDR3 sequence is 14 residues long. Trimming cost V 0 bases and J 0 bases, with 6 bases left between them. CDR1 and CDR2 from the germline V gene are SGHRS and YFSETQ. The CDR3 sequence: CASSLAGNQETQYF. The CDR3 coding sequence is TGCGCCAGCAGCTTGGCAGGGAACCAAGAGACCCAGTACTTC. The whole variable domain, remainder taken from reference TRBV5-1 and TRBJ2-5, is KAGVTQTPRYLIKTRGQQVTLSCSPISGHRSVSWYQQTPGQGLQFLFEYFSETQRNKGNFPGRFSGRQFSNSRSEMNVSTLELGDSALYLCASSLAGNQETQYFGPGTRLLVL.

The chain uses TRBV7-9 and TRBJ1-2; D gene ambiguous. Trimming stripped 1 base from V and 3 bases from J, with 12 bases between. The CDR3 is 15 residues long. Germline CDR1 reads SEHNR; CDR2 reads FQNEAQ (reference sequence). The CDR3 spells CASSLGATIDYGYTF. The DNA of the CDR3 is TGTGCCAGCAGCTTAGGGGCCACAATAGACTATGGCTACACCTTC.

This chain joins TRBV3-1 (or the pseudogene TRBV3-2) and TRBJ2-7; TRBD1 agrees at 10 bases. V was clipped by 1 base and J by 7 bases; unmatched bases: 7. Germline V gene sequence: CDR1 LGHDT, CDR2 YNNKEL (reference sequence). The CDR3 has 15 residues. The CDR3 loop reads CASSQVLGTGEEQYF. The CDR3, as DNA: TGTGCCAGCAGCCAAGTACTAGGGACAGGGGAAGAGCAGTACTTC.

The chain couples TRBV7-3 to TRBJ2-3, with 8 bases that match TRBD2. The trim removed 7 bases at V and 3 bases at J, leaving 9 bases unmatched. Germline V gives CDR1 SGHTA, CDR2 FQGTGA. The CDR3 totals 15 residues. The CDR3 nucleotides are TGTGCCAGCACCCCTAGTGGCGGGGGGACAGATACGCAGTATTTT. The encoded protein is CASTPSGGGTDTQYF. Full variable domain (outside the CDR3, taken from reference TRBV7-3 and TRBJ2-3): GAGVSQTPSNKVTEKGKYVELRCDPISGHTALYWYRQSLGQGPEFLIYFQGTGAADDSGLPNDRFFAVRPEGSVSTLKIQRTERGDSAVYLCASTPSGGGTDTQYFGPGTRLTVL.

The chain employs TRBV11-2 and TRBJ1-1; 10 bases are a match to TRBD1. V shed 5 bases and J 3 bases; nucleotides not matched to a gene: 15. CDR1 and CDR2 from the germline V gene are SGHAT and FQNNGV. The CDR3 has 18 amino acids. This CDR3 is CASSRSGTGDSRDTEAFF. The CDR3 region has the DNA TGTGCCAGCAGCAGGTCCGGGACAGGGGATTCACGAGACACTGAAGCTTTCTTT. The entire variable domain, with the rest obtained from reference TRBV11-2 and TRBJ1-1, is as follows: EAGVAQSPRYKIIEKRQSVAFWCNPISGHATLYWYQQILGQGPKLLIQFQNNGVVDDSQLPKDRFSAERLKGVDSTLKIQPAKLEDSAVYLCASSRSGTGDSRDTEAFFGQGTRLTVV.

The rearrangement links TRBV30 to TRBJ1-6; a possible D gene is TRBD1 (6 bases). Between the trimmed V and J ends, which lost 1 base and 6 bases, there was a span of 7 bases. CDR3 length: 13 amino acids. Germline V gene sequence: CDR1 GTSNPN, CDR2 SVGIG (reference sequence). CDR3: CAWSGTANSPLHF. In DNA, the CDR3 is TGTGCCTGGAGTGGGACAGCTAATTCACCCCTCCACTTT. Variable domain in full (rest from reference TRBV30 and TRBJ1-6): SQTIHQWPATLVQPVGSPLSLECTVEGTSNPNLYWYRQAAGRGLQLLFYSVGIGQISSEVPQNLSASRPQDRQFILSSKKLLLSDSGFYLCAWSGTANSPLHFGNGTRLTVT.

This chain uses TRBV5-4 with TRBJ2-1; the D gene is possibly TRBD2 (6 bases). Trimming pared 3 bases from V and 7 bases from J, leaving 17 bases between. This CDR3 region has 15 residues. Germline values: CDR1 SGHNT, CDR2 YYREEE (reference sequence). The CDR3 spells CASSSPGLPKNEQFF. The CDR3 DNA reads as TGTGCCAGCAGCTCGCCGGGACTTCCAAAGAATGAGCAGTTCTTC.

The V and J genes are TRBV29-1 and TRBJ2-1, with 9 positions matching TRBD2. This CDR3 comprises 15 residues. In germline, CDR1 is SQVTM, CDR2 ANQGSEA. V lost 4 bases and J lost 6; bases outside the gene matches: 10. In DNA form, the CDR3 reads TGCAGCGTTGTCGGAGTAGCGGGGGCCGGCAATGAGCAGTTCTTC. Its protein product is CSVVGVAGAGNEQFF.

The gene calls are TRBV5-1 and TRBJ2-7; D call uncertain. Germline values: CDR1 SGHRS, CDR2 YFSETQ. V lost 4 bases, J lost 0 bases, and 14 bases lay in between. This CDR3 has 15 amino acids. The CDR3 DNA follows: TGCGCCAGCAGCCCAAATGACATTAGCTCCTACGAGCAGTACTTC. This codes for CASSPNDISSYEQYF.